Each of the 14 T cell receptor beta chains below was sequenced from the same sample in a study of cytomegalovirus exposure and HLA in healthy donors. The study ran its PCR with 60 Vbeta and 13 Jbeta primers. Measured with immunoSEQ multiplex PCR; TCRdb has only the in-frame clones, and not every one. The profile shows 150,000 to 200,000 clones, 75% to 80% of them singletons. The source material was PBMCs. Receptors were obtained from a woman in her 40s in good health and CMV-seropositive.

This clone was seen only a few times. This chain uses TRBV7-8 with TRBJ1-1; D is perhaps TRBD1 (6 bases). Looked up from germline, CDR1 is SGHVS and CDR2 is FQNEAQ. V was cut by 1 base and J by 7 bases, with 10 bases left in between. This CDR3 comprises 13 residues. In nucleotides, the CDR3 is TGTGCCAGCAGCTTAGAGGCGACAGGTGAAGCTTTCTTT. Translating it yields CASSLEATGEAFF.

V gene TRBV14 combines with J gene TRBJ2-7; 8 bases align to TRBD1. Germline assignment: CDR1 SGHDN and CDR2 FVKESK. This CDR3 is built from 14 residues. J gave up 6 bases and V 3 bases, and 7 bases lay outside the gene matches. CDR3 DNA sequence: TGTGCCAGCAGCCACTCGGACAGGGAGCTCGAGCAGTACTTC. This sequence encodes CASSHSDRELEQYF.

The chain couples TRBV7-9 to TRBJ2-7, with D tentatively TRBD1 (5 bases). CDR3 size: 13 residues. Germline V lookup: CDR1 SEHNR, CDR2 FQNEAQ (reference sequence). V was shortened by 5 bases and J by 3 bases, with 11 bases between the two germline ends. The CDR3 DNA follows: TGTGCCAGCAGCCCCAGGGCCGACTACGAGCAGTACTTC. It yields the protein CASSPRADYEQYF. Variable domain in full (rest from reference TRBV7-9 and TRBJ2-7): DTGVSQNPRHKITKRGQNVTFRCDPISEHNRLYWYRQTLGQGPEFLTYFQNEAQLEKSRLLSDRFSAERPKGSFSTLEIQRTEQGDSAMYLCASSPRADYEQYFGPGTRLTVT.

This clone was detected a few times. The CDR3 nucleotides are TGTGCCAGCAGCCAGGCCCTAGGGGCGGGATGGGGTGAGCAGTTCTTC. It codes for CASSQALGAGWGEQFF. This sequence joins TRBV11-2 and TRBJ2-1; possible D gene TRBD2, 6 bases. Trimming stripped 5 bases from V and 9 bases from J, with 23 bases between. Germline V gives CDR1 SGHAT, CDR2 FQNNGV. The CDR3 consists of 16 residues.

This chain links TRBV4-3 with TRBJ2-1; D perhaps matches TRBD2 (5 bases). The CDR3 is 18 amino acids. From germline, CDR1 is LGHNA and CDR2 YSLEER. V lost 0 bases and J lost 0, with 15 bases in between. The CDR3 DNA follows: TGCGCCAGCAGCCAAGATTTATCGGGGTCGAGCTCCTACAATGAGCAGTTCTTC. Its translation: CASSQDLSGSSSYNEQFF.

The V and J genes are TRBV5-1 and TRBJ2-7; the D gene is possibly TRBD1 (6 bases). The CDR3 has 15 amino acids. V dropped 1 base and J dropped 2 bases, with 13 bases sitting between them. Germline CDR1 and CDR2: SGHRS and YFSETQ. CDR3 DNA: TGCGCCAGCAGCTTGTCACGCCAGGGGACCTACGAGCAGTACTTC. Translating it yields CASSLSRQGTYEQYF.

Ten or more counts support this clone. The gene calls are TRBV6-5 and TRBJ2-1; D is unresolved. The V and J ends lost 2 bases and 3 bases respectively, with 5 bases between them. CDR3 length: 13 residues. Germline values: CDR1 MNHEY, CDR2 SVGAGI. For the CDR3, the DNA is TGTGCCAGCAGTTACGGCGGCTACAATGAGCAGTTCTTC. Residues: CASSYGGYNEQFF.

The chain is built from TRBV14 and TRBJ2-3; D remains unclear. CDR1 SGHDN and CDR2 FVKESK come from the germline V gene. The CDR3 length is 14 residues. Trimming removed 1 base from V and 2 bases from J, with 7 bases in between. The CDR3 reads CASSQAQVTDTQYF. In DNA form, the CDR3 reads TGTGCCAGCAGCCAAGCCCAGGTCACAGATACGCAGTATTTT.

The chain recombines TRBV7-2 with TRBJ1-2; 8 nucleotides align to TRBD1. The germline CDR1 and CDR2 sequences are SGHTA and FQGNSA. V was pared by 7 bases and J by 0 bases, with 7 bases of the junction left unmatched. The CDR3 length is 15 residues. The CDR3 DNA reads TGTGCCAGCACCACTGGGGACAGGACTAACTATGGCTACACCTTC. Protein sequence: CASTTGDRTNYGYTF. Variable domain in full (rest from reference TRBV7-2 and TRBJ1-2): GAGVSQSPSNKVTEKGKDVELRCDPISGHTALYWYRQSLGQGLEFLIYFQGNSAPDKSGLPSDRFSAERTGGSVSTLTIQRTQQEDSAVYLCASTTGDRTNYGYTFGSGTRLTVV.

The chain uses TRBV7-9 and TRBJ2-5; TRBD1 matches at 8 bases. V shed 6 bases and J 4 bases; nucleotides not matched to a gene: 7. The V gene's germline CDR1 is SEHNR and CDR2 FQNEAQ (reference sequence). The CDR3 extends over 14 amino acids. The CDR3, as DNA: TGTGCCAGCAGGCCCGGACAGGGCGGAGAGACCCAGTACTTC. Amino acids: CASRPGQGGETQYF.

The V and J genes are TRBV7-2 and TRBJ2-2; TRBD2 agrees at 8 bases. Germline V CDR1 and CDR2: SGHTA, FQGNSA. The CDR3 length is 16 residues. J was trimmed by 6 bases and V by 0 bases; bases with no gene match: 6. This chain's CDR3 is CASSLARTSHSGELFF. CDR3 sequence (DNA): TGTGCCAGCAGCTTAGCAAGGACTAGCCATTCCGGGGAGCTGTTTTTT.

This rearrangement joins TRBV5-1 to TRBJ2-3, with 13 bases matching TRBD2. CDR3 length equals 16 residues. Germline lookup yields CDR1 SGHRS and CDR2 YFSETQ. V trimming: 9 bases; J trimming: 4 bases; junction bases outside the gene matches: 11. CDR3 DNA sequence: TGCGCCACCCGGTGGACTAGCGGGAGCGGGGCAGATACGCAGTATTTT. Residues: CATRWTSGSGADTQYF. Based on the CDR3 plus reference TRBV5-1 and TRBJ2-3, the full variable domain is KAGVTQTPRYLIKTRGQQVTLSCSPISGHRSVSWYQQTPGQGLQFLFEYFSETQRNKGNFPGRFSGRQFSNSRSEMNVSTLELGDSALYLCATRWTSGSGADTQYFGPGTRLTVL.

This clone came up once. The gene calls are TRBV2 and TRBJ1-5, with D possibly matching TRBD1 (6 bases). The V gene lost 7 bases and the J gene lost 0 bases, with 13 bases spanning the gap. The germline V gene has CDR1 SNHLY and CDR2 FYNNEI. The CDR3 contains 15 residues. The CDR3 loop is CASTTEGDSNQPQHF. CDR3 DNA sequence: TGTGCCAGCACCACTGAGGGGGATAGCAATCAGCCCCAGCATTTT.

The V and J genes are TRBV19 and TRBJ1-3; 7 positions agree with TRBD1. This CDR3 contains 17 residues. CDR1 and CDR2 (germline): LNHDA, SQIVND (reference sequence). The CDR3 protein is CASSRGRQGDSGNTIYF. The CDR3 nucleotides are TGTGCTTCTAGTAGGGGACGACAGGGCGATTCGGGAAACACCATATATTTT.